The source of this T cell receptor beta chain is a study of shared clonotypes between healthy human individuals. Study-level findings and limits: The sampled material consisted only of blood, and tissue repertoires are likely to differ.

About this clone: The antigen remains undetermined.

Clones were sequenced by immunoSEQ multiplex PCR, and TCRdb holds only the in-frame ones, with some missing. The sample yields some 480,000 clones, roughly 78% seen once. The sequence came from a woman in her 40s in good health. Some clones in this sample may be carry-over from other donors' samples. The sequenced sample consisted of PBMCs.

CDR3 amino acids: CASSPGRARANYGYTF. The CDR3 nucleotides are TGTGCCAGCAGCCCCGGGAGGGCGAGAGCTAACTATGGCTACACCTTC. This chain joins TRBV9 and TRBJ1-2; D gene unclear. The CDR3 extends over 16 amino acids. Germline V lookup: CDR1 SGDLS, CDR2 YYNGEE. Trimming pared 4 bases from V and 0 bases from J, leaving 16 bases between.